What follows describes a single T cell receptor (beta chain). In the study's own analysis: Cell counts per sample came from amplifying reference gene primers. Sequencing was performed with immunoSEQ multiplex PCR; in TCRdb, only in-frame clones are kept and a portion is missing. V, J and clone size derive from that table, while D and trimming were established from the DNA sequence. The sample records more than 300,000 clones, around 82% being singletons. The entry originates in a study of blood T cell repertoires in COVID-19. Study as a whole: Some COVID-19 samples were acute and others convalescent; all came from the United States, Italy and Spain. Nucleic acid was either cDNA or gDNA, and it came from T cells, B-cell-depleted T cells, or PBMCs.

This CDR3 has 15 residues. The germline gives CDR1 SGHAT, CDR2 FQNNGV. Trimming shortened V by 1 base and J by 5 bases, and 15 bases separated the two germline ends. The chain links TRBV11-2 to TRBJ2-7; D might be TRBD1 (5 bases). The sample comprised peripheral blood. This TCR derives from a woman aged 50 to 60 with acute or convalescent COVID-19. CDR3: CASSLGPIAGNEQYF. The CDR3 DNA sequence: TGTGCCAGCAGCTTAGGGCCCATAGCAGGGAACGAGCAGTACTTC.